This T cell receptor (beta chain) stems from a study of response to subunit inactivated influenza vaccine. In its sample, this clonotype was seen many times. MiXCR, run by TCRdb on the RT-PCR reads, gives a single entry per CDR3 protein. The sample lists roughly 190,000 distinct CDR3 sequences; about an eighth were seen once. The data also belong to a second study, concerning T cells expressing NK-cell markers. That investigation notes: UMI-tagged 5'RACE template switching yielded the TCR beta cDNA. One of eight sequenced donors was HCMV-seronegative; the other seven were seropositive. In several experiments, an anti-gamma-delta TCR antibody restricted sorting to alpha-beta TCR T cells. Six or seven donors carried dominant NKG2C+ clonotypes that made up roughly 1.0-7.5% of their CD8+ T cells. In a handful of donors, dominant clonotypes made up about 28.3-65% of CD3+CD56-NKG2C+ cells.

The sample here was CD8+ T cells sorted from PBMCs, taken 11 to 12 days after vaccination. This receptor was identified in a man in his fifties or sixties who received an inactivated influenza vaccine.

The CDR3 DNA reads TGTGCCAGCAGCTTCCCGGCAAATGAGCAGTTCTTC. This sequence encodes CASSFPANEQFF. V and J are TRBV7-9 and TRBJ2-1; the D is unclear. V lost 3 bases and J 7 bases, leaving 7 bases between the germline ends. Germline lookup yields CDR1 SEHNR and CDR2 FQNEAQ (reference sequence). The CDR3 runs to 12 residues.